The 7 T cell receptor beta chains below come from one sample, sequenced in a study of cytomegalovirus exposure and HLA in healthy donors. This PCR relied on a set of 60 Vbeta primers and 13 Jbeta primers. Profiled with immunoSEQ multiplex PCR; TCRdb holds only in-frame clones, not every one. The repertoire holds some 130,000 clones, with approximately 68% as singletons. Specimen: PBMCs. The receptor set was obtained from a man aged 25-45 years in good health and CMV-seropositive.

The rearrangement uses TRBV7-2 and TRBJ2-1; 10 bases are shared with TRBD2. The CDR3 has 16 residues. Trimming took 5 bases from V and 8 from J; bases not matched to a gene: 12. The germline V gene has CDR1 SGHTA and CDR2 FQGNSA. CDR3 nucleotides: TGTGCCAGCAGCCTACGGATAGCGGGAGGATTTGATGAGCAGTTCTTC. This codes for CASSLRIAGGFDEQFF.

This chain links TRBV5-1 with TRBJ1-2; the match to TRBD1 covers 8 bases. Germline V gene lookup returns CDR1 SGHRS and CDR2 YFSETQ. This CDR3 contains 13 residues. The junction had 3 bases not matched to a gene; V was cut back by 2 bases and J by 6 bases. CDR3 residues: CASSFATGDGYTF. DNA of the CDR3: TGCGCCAGCAGCTTCGCGACAGGGGATGGCTACACCTTC.

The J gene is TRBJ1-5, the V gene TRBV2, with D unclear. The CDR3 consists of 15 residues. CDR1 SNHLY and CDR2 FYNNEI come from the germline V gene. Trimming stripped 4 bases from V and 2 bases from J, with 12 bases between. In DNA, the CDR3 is TGTGCCAGCAGTGGGCCGGGAACGGGCAATCAGCCCCAGCATTTT. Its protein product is CASSGPGTGNQPQHF.

The CDR3 bases are TGTGCCAGCAGCGAACAGGGGGCGCAGATCTTGGAGACCCAGTACTTC. Amino acid sequence: CASSEQGAQILETQYF. The rearrangement links TRBV21-1 to TRBJ2-5; the table's D call, TRBD1, was not checked against the DNA. TRBV21-1 counts as a pseudogene. The CDR3 spans 16 residues.

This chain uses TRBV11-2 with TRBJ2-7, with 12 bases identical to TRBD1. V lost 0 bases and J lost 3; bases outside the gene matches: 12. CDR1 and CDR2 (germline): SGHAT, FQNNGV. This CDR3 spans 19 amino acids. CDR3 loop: CASSLDSYFGTGGNYEQYF. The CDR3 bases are TGTGCCAGCAGCTTAGATTCGTACTTTGGGACAGGGGGCAACTACGAGCAGTACTTC.

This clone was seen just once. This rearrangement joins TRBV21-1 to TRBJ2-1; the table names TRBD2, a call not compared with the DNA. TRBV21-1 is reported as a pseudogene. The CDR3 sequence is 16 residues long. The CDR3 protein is CASRESKRGSYNEQFF. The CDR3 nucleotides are TGTGCCAGCAGAGAATCTAAGCGGGGCTCCTACAATGAGCAGTTCTTC.

The CDR3 spells CASSILGASSTDTQYF. In DNA, the CDR3 is TGTGCCAGTAGTATCCTGGGGGCGTCTAGCACAGATACGCAGTATTTT. The chain uses TRBV19 and TRBJ2-3, with D perhaps matching TRBD1 (6 bases). V dropped 3 bases and J dropped 0 bases, with 13 bases sitting between them. The germline gives CDR1 LNHDA, CDR2 SQIVND (reference sequence). The length of the CDR3 is 16 residues.